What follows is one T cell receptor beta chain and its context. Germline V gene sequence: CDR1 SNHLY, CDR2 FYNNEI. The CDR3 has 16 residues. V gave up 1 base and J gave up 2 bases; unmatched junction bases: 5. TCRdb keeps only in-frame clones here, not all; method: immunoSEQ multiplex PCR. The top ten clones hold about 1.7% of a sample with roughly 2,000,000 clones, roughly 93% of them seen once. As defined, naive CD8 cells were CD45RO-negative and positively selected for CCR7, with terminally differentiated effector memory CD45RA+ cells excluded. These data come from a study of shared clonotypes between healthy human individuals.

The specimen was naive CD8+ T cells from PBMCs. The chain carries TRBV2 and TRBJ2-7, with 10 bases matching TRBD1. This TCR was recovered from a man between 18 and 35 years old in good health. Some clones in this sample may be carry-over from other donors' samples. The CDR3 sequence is CASSEDRGTGAYEQYF. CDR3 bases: TGTGCCAGCAGTGAAGACCGCGGGACAGGGGCCTACGAGCAGTACTTC.